The T cell receptor (beta chain) under discussion was sequenced for a study of shared T cell receptors in the human thymus. The V and J ends lost 1 base and 3 bases, in that order; junction bases with no gene match: 6. Per the germline V gene, CDR1 is SGHVS and CDR2 is FNYEAQ. This CDR3 contains 16 residues. Sequencing used immunoSEQ multiplex PCR; TCRdb keeps in-frame clones, though not all of them. In the table there are hundreds of thousands of clones, 80% to 90% of which are singletons. The sample was also reused in another study, on human thymus T cells. As that report states: Infants, healthy and Finnish, who were having corrective surgery for congenital heart defects served as donors.

Sequences were obtained from thymocytes. The clonotype comes from a boy in the first two years of life with a congenital heart defect. The J gene is TRBJ1-3, the V gene TRBV7-6, with 7 nucleotides matching TRBD1. CDR3 nucleotide sequence: TGTGCCAGCAGCTTAGGGACAGGCAAGGGTGGAAACACCATATATTTT. Translation gives CASSLGTGKGGNTIYF. The whole variable domain, filled in from reference TRBV7-6 and TRBJ1-3, reads GAGVSQSPRYKVTKRGQDVALRCDPISGHVSLYWYRQALGQGPEFLTYFNYEAQQDKSGLPNDRFSAERPEGSISTLTIQRTEQRDSAMYRCASSLGTGKGGNTIYFGEGSWLTVV.